This T cell receptor (beta chain) emerged from a study of T cells in Graves' hyperthyroidism and ophthalmopathy. Whole-study findings and limits: Researchers found most expanded thyroid clonotypes above 0.001 in blood as well.

V dropped 10 bases and J dropped 8 bases, with 8 bases sitting between them. CDR1 is MNHEY, CDR2 SVGEGT, per germline. This CDR3 region has 10 residues. Points on this clonotype: Its antigen is unidentified.

Amplification targeted TCR beta CDR3 regions from RNA transcripts. HTBI primers were the set used in a first-round RT-PCR of the TCR CDR3. TCRdb called the multiplex PCR reads again in MiXCR, with one record for every CDR3 protein. In the table there are 650,000 to 850,000 distinct CDR3 sequences, approximately 18% of which are singletons. Approximately 10 ml of fresh peripheral blood supplied the PBMCs. The chain is built from TRBV6-2 or TRBV6-3 and TRBJ2-2; D is ambiguous. Sequenced: blood. The TCR comes from a woman between 45 and 60 years old with Graves' hyperthyroidism that later progressed to Graves' ophthalmopathy. CDR3 protein: CATYKGELFF. The CDR3 DNA follows: TGTGCCACTTACAAAGGGGAGCTGTTTTTT.